This entry describes one TCR beta chain. Antigen specificity is unknown. These data come from a study of beta chain features in type 1 diabetes. Study findings and constraints: More deletions and fewer insertions at VDJ junctions were seen in type 1 diabetes patients. Among patients with Type 1 diabetes, TCRB CDR3s were moderately but significantly shorter in every one of the four CD4+ subsets.

The sequenced template was cDNA made from the entire isolated RNA. The method was immunoSEQ multiplex PCR; TCRdb's version includes in-frame clones alone and lacks a portion of them. The data show roughly 160,000 clones, around 8.4% seen once. The clonotype originates from a woman aged 18-29 years with type 1 diabetes. The sample consisted of central memory CD4+ T cells from blood.

In DNA form, the CDR3 reads TGCAGCGTTGAATCCCGACCAGTCCGAGGGCAAGAGACCCAGTACTTC. It yields the protein CSVESRPVRGQETQYF. The chain has TRBV29-1 and TRBJ2-5; D may be TRBD2 (5 bases). The V gene's germline CDR1 is SQVTM and CDR2 ANQGSEA. This CDR3 spans 16 amino acids. The V and J ends lost 2 bases and 2 bases respectively, with 18 bases between them.